What follows describes a single T cell receptor (beta chain). Terminally differentiated effector memory CD45RA+ cells were excluded by CCR7 positive selection of CD45RO-negative cells. This entry is derived from a study of shared clonotypes between healthy human individuals. Assay used: immunoSEQ multiplex PCR; TCRdb lists only in-frame clones, some missing. The table shows about 820,000 clones, with approximately 92% occurring only once. CDR3 length equals 14 residues. Per germline, CDR1 SGHTA and CDR2 FQGNSA. Germline trimming cut 3 bases from V and 5 bases from J; bases unmatched to any gene: 4. Sequencing was carried out using naive CD8+ T cells sorted from blood. This chain connects TRBV7-2 to TRBJ2-1; TRBD2 matches at 7 bases. The clonotype was recovered from a man aged 30-40 years in good health. CDR3 nucleotides: TGTGCCAGCAGCTTTTGGGGGGGTCACAATGAGCAGTTCTTC. Encoded protein: CASSFWGGHNEQFF. Full variable domain (remainder filled in from reference TRBV7-2 and TRBJ2-1): GAGVSQSPSNKVTEKGKDVELRCDPISGHTALYWYRQSLGQGLEFLIYFQGNSAPDKSGLPSDRFSAERTGGSVSTLTIQRTQQEDSAVYLCASSFWGGHNEQFFGPGTRLTVL.